This T cell receptor beta chain originates from a study of blood T cell repertoires in COVID-19. The CDR3 totals 13 residues. The ends were cut back, 5 bases at V and 1 base at J, with 8 bases in the middle. Germline values: CDR1 KGHSH, CDR2 LQKENI. Only one count was recorded for this clone. Sequencing used immunoSEQ multiplex PCR; TCRdb keeps in-frame clones, though not all of them. The sample shows 160,000 or so clones, around 84% of them seen only once. The genes are TRBV18 and TRBJ1-2; no reliable D call. The sequenced sample was PBMCs or T cells enriched from blood (not recorded which). The receptor comes from a man between 40 and 49 years old who had recovered from COVID-19. CDR3 bases: TGTGCCAGCTCATCCACAGATAACTATGGCTACACCTTC. This sequence encodes CASSSTDNYGYTF.